The present TCR beta chain was sequenced within a study of cytomegalovirus exposure and HLA in healthy donors. Study-wide results and limits: CMV antigen specificity of a few CMV-associated chains was confirmed in vitro. Later, an analysis found that TCR clusters from the first cohort tended to co-occur in the roughly 120 validation repertoires.

On this clone itself: Its target is not known.

TCRdb keeps only in-frame clones here, not all; method: immunoSEQ multiplex PCR. The sample has approximately 300,000 clones; around 90% are singletons. CDR1 and CDR2 (germline): MNHEY, SMNVEV (reference sequence). This CDR3 spans 14 amino acids. Trimming removed 3 bases at V and 10 bases at J, with 16 bases between. This receptor was taken from a young woman in good health and CMV-seropositive. The rearrangement uses TRBV27 and TRBJ2-1; D perhaps matches TRBD1 (5 bases). Sequencing input: PBMCs. For the CDR3, the DNA is TGTGCCAGCAGTTTGTCTGGGGCTTCTGGGGAGCAGTTCTTC. Translated: CASSLSGASGEQFF.